The rows below give T cell receptor beta chains drawn from one sample of a study of CD8 T cells in Susac syndrome. TCRdb re-called the immunoSEQ multiplex PCR reads through MiXCR, storing one row per CDR3 protein. The repertoire holds roughly 400,000 distinct CDR3 sequences, with approximately 85% as singletons. Sequences were obtained from CD8+ T cells from PBMCs. Receptors originate from a human donor with multiple sclerosis. The CDR3 runs from the conserved cysteine through the conserved F or W. A D gene is named only where the DNA matches it firmly. Size is stated for part of the rows, as once, few or many counts, or as a class when the clone is expanded.

TGCAGTGCTAGAGATTCTATACCCCCTGAGGGGGCCGACACTGAAGCTTTCTTT CSARDSIPPEGADTEAFF TRBV20-1 NA TRBJ1-1 TRBD1 18
TGTGCCAGCAGCTGGGACAGGGGGCTTACTGAAGCTTTCTTT CASSWDRGLTEAFF TRBV28 NA TRBJ1-1 TRBD1 14
TGTGCCACCAGCAGAGCGAGACCTGGGGAGCAGTACTTC CATSRARPGEQYF TRBV15 NA TRBJ2-7 NA 13
TGCGCCAGCAGCCAAGGACCGGCAGGGTGGAACACTGAAGCTTTCTTT CASSQGPAGWNTEAFF TRBV4-1 NA TRBJ1-1 NA 16
TGCGCCAGCAGCTTGGTGGCGGACAGGGGGTTACGCACAGATACGCAGTATTTT CASSLVADRGLRTDTQYF TRBV5-1 NA TRBJ2-3 TRBD1 18
TGCAGCGTTGAAGTCGAAGGACTAGCTGTTGAGACCCAGTACTTC CSVEVEGLAVETQYF TRBV29-1 NA TRBJ2-5 TRBD2 15
TGCGCCAGCAGCCAAGATTATACGGTCCAAGAGACCCAGTACTTC CASSQDYTVQETQYF TRBV4-1 NA TRBJ2-5 NA 15
TGCGCCAGCAGCCAAGACGGGGTTCAGCCCCAGCATTTT CASSQDGVQPQHF TRBV4-1 NA TRBJ1-5 NA 13
TGTGCCAGCAGCCTGCTGGACGGGGGGGTTAATGAAAAACTGTTTTTT CASSLLDGGVNEKLFF TRBV27 NA TRBJ1-4 NA 16
TGTGCCAGCAGTGAAGCGTCTGGAAACACCATATATTTT CASSEASGNTIYF TRBV6-1 NA TRBJ1-3 NA 13
TGTGCCAGCAGCGCCCCGGGACTACCCTTCTTC CASSAPGLPFF TRBV9 once TRBJ2-1 TRBD2 11
TGTGCCACCAGCGCGCCGTCGGAGATCTACGAGCAGTACTTC CATSAPSEIYEQYF TRBV15 NA TRBJ2-7 NA 14
TGTGCCAGCTTGAACACTGAAGCTTTCTTT CASLNTEAFF TRBV2 few TRBJ1-1 NA 10
TGTGCCAGCGGTACAGGGGGAGAGTCATCCTACGAGCAGTACTTC CASGTGGESSYEQYF TRBV6-1 NA TRBJ2-7 TRBD1 15
TGCAGCGTTGTAGACTTGGCCTCCTGGGAGCAGTACTTC CSVVDLASWEQYF TRBV29-1 NA TRBJ2-7 NA 13
TGTGCCACCCGGGGGGAGACCTACGAGCAGTACTTC CATRGETYEQYF TRBV15 NA TRBJ2-7 TRBD2 12
TGTGCCAGCAGGGGGGACAGCAGCACAGATACGCAGTATTTT CASRGDSSTDTQYF TRBV2 few TRBJ2-3 TRBD1 14
TGTGCCAGCAGTTACTCGCGGGGTAGCAATCAGCCCCAGCATTTT CASSYSRGSNQPQHF TRBV6-5 NA TRBJ1-5 NA 15
TGTGCCAGCAGCCCGGACTTAGTCAGCTATGGCTACACCTTC CASSPDLVSYGYTF TRBV5-5 NA TRBJ1-2 NA 14
TGTGCCAGCAGCTTCAGGGCGGGTTCGCAGTTCTTC CASSFRAGSQFF TRBV7-9 NA TRBJ2-1 NA 12
TGTGCCAGCAGTGACGCTGCTAAAGATGAAAAACTGTTTTTT CASSDAAKDEKLFF TRBV2 NA TRBJ1-4 NA 14